These 8 T cell receptor beta chains were all obtained from the same sample, sequenced in a study of CDR3 diversity in severe acne. TCRdb reprocessed the PCR reads with MiXCR, giving one entry per CDR3 protein. The data show around 83,000 distinct CDR3 sequences, with 45% to 55% seen just once and roughly 12% held by the top ten. The sample was blood. These receptors all come from a male donor with severe acne vulgaris.

This clonotype showed up many times. The chain carries TRBV20-1 and TRBJ1-1; a possible D gene is TRBD1 (5 bases). Germline CDR1 and CDR2: DFQATT and SNEGSKA (reference sequence). This CDR3 has 15 residues. V dropped 6 bases and J dropped 0 bases, with 17 bases sitting between them. DNA of the CDR3: TGCAGTGCGGGGCCGGGACGCCAATTGAACACTGAAGCTTTCTTT. It encodes CSAGPGRQLNTEAFF.

The V and J genes are TRBV19 and TRBJ2-2; no clear D gene. The length of the CDR3 is 10 residues. Germline CDR1 LNHDA, CDR2 SQIVND (reference sequence). V was shortened by 8 bases and J by 5 bases, with 3 bases between the two germline ends. CDR3 DNA sequence: TGTGCCAGTGGGACCGGGGAGCTGTTTTTT. Its translation: CASGTGELFF. The full variable domain, completed using reference TRBV19 and TRBJ2-2, is DGGITQSPKYLFRKEGQNVTLSCEQNLNHDAMYWYRQDPGQGLRLIYYSQIVNDFQKGDIAEGYSVSREKKESFPLTVTSAQKNPTAFYLCASGTGELFFGEGSRLTVL.

The rearrangement joins TRBV7-9 to TRBJ2-2; D is ambiguous. The germline V gene has CDR1 SEHNR and CDR2 FQNEAQ (reference sequence). Trimming cost V 4 bases and J 4 bases, with 13 bases left between them. The CDR3 spans 15 residues. Here the CDR3 reads CASSSHWVVTGELFF. The CDR3 bases are TGTGCCAGCAGCTCCCACTGGGTGGTCACCGGGGAGCTGTTTTTT.

The gene calls are TRBV12-3 or TRBV12-4 and TRBJ1-2; TRBD1 might be the D (5 bases). Trimming stripped 3 bases from V and 2 bases from J, with 7 bases between. The CDR3 is made up of 13 amino acids. For the CDR3, the DNA is TGTGCCAGCAGTTTGGGGCAGAACTATGGCTACACCTTC. Its protein is CASSLGQNYGYTF.

The V and J genes are TRBV5-4 and TRBJ2-1; TRBD2 agrees at 9 bases. Germline V gene sequence: CDR1 SGHNT, CDR2 YYREEE (reference sequence). This CDR3 region has 16 residues. The V segment lost 4 bases and the J segment 3 bases; nucleotides outside the gene matches: 8. CDR3 bases: TGTGCCAGCAGCGGACCCAGCGGGGGGCACTACAATGAGCAGTTCTTC. This translates into CASSGPSGGHYNEQFF.

This clonotype was counted ten times or more. This chain links TRBV12-3 or TRBV12-4 with TRBJ1-1; no definite D call. The CDR3 has 12 residues. Trimming cost V 5 bases and J 6 bases, with 10 bases left between them. CDR3 amino acids: CASSTRWAEAFF. CDR3 nucleotide sequence: TGTGCCAGCAGTACTCGGTGGGCTGAAGCTTTCTTT.

This clonotype was recorded at least ten times. This chain's CDR3 is CASKRGTGSNYGYTF. DNA for the CDR3: TGTGCCAGTAAGCGCGGGACAGGGTCTAACTATGGCTACACCTTC. This sequence joins TRBV19 and TRBJ1-2; 9 positions match TRBD1. The length of the CDR3 is 15 residues. The germline V gene encodes CDR1 LNHDA and CDR2 SQIVND (reference sequence). V trimming: 7 bases; J trimming: 0 bases; junction bases outside the gene matches: 6.

The chain combines TRBV4-2 with TRBJ2-5, with 7 positions matching TRBD1. The CDR3 is 14 residues long. J lost 3 bases, V lost 0 bases, and 1 base had no gene match. Per the germline V gene, CDR1 is LGHNA and CDR2 is YNFKEQ. CDR3 coding DNA: TGTGCCAGCAGCCAAGACGACAGGGAAGAGACCCAGTACTTC. Translation gives CASSQDDREETQYF.